This T cell receptor (beta chain) was captured in a study of shared T cell receptors in the human thymus. CDR3 length: 17 amino acids. Germline values: CDR1 SGHRS, CDR2 YFSETQ. Trimming stripped 0 bases from V and 3 bases from J, with 18 bases between. Clones were sequenced by immunoSEQ multiplex PCR, and TCRdb holds only the in-frame ones, with some missing. The sample carries hundreds of thousands of clones, around three quarters recorded once. This sample also belongs to another study, concerning human thymus T cells. As reported in that work: The study used thymus tissue resected during corrective heart surgery. Unrelated individuals had highly overlapping thymic repertoires, as reported in related research.

The chain links TRBV5-1 to TRBJ1-1, with TRBD1 as a possible D gene (6 bases). The source material was thymocytes. This sequence was found in a boy in the first two years of life with a congenital heart defect. In DNA, the CDR3 is TGCGCCAGCAGCTTGGCCGCCATCGACAGGTCTCACACTGAAGCTTTCTTT. Encoded protein: CASSLAAIDRSHTEAFF.